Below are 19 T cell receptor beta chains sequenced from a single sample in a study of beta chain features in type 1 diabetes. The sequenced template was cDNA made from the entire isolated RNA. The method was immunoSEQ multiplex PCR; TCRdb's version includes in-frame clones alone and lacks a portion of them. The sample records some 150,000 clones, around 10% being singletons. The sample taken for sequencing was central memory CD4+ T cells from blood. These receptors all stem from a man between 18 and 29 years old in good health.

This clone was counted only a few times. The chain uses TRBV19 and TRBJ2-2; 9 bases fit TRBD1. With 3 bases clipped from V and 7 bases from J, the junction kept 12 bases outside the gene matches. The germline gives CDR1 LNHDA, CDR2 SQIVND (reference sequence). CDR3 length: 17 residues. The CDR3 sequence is CASSMRGQGSHRGELFF. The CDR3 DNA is TGTGCCAGTAGTATGCGGGGACAGGGAAGTCATCGCGGGGAGCTGTTTTTT.

Written as DNA, the CDR3 is TGTGCCAGCAGCCAAGATGATAGCAGGGTCCTATCGCGGCAGTACTTC. It translates to CASSQDDSRVLSRQYF. This chain uses TRBV4-2 with TRBJ2-5; possible D gene TRBD1, 5 bases. Germline V CDR1 and CDR2: LGHNA, YNFKEQ. The ends were cut back, 0 bases at V and 11 bases at J, with 22 bases in the middle. The CDR3 is 16 residues long.

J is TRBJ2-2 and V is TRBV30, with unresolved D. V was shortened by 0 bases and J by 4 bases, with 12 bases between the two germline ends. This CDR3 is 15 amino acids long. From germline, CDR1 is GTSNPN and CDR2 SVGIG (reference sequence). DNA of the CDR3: TGTGCCTGGAGTGTTGTGGGTAGCCGCACCGGGGAGCTGTTTTTT. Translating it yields CAWSVVGSRTGELFF. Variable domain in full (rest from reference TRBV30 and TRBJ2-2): SQTIHQWPATLVQPVGSPLSLECTVEGTSNPNLYWYRQAAGRGLQLLFYSVGIGQISSEVPQNLSASRPQDRQFILSSKKLLLSDSGFYLCAWSVVGSRTGELFFGEGSRLTVL.

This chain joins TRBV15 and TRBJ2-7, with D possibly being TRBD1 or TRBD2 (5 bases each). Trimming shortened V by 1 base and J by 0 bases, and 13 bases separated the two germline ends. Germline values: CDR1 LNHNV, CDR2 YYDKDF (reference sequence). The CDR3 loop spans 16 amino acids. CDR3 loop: CATSRAPRGSSYEQYF. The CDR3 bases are TGTGCCACCAGCAGAGCCCCGAGGGGTTCCTCCTACGAGCAGTACTTC.

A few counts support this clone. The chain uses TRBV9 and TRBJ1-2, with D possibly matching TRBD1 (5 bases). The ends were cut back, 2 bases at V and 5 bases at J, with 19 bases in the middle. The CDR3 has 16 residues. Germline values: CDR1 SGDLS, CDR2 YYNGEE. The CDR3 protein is CASSVDPGQGLYGYTF. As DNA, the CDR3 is TGTGCCAGCAGCGTTGACCCCGGGCAGGGCCTATATGGCTACACCTTC.

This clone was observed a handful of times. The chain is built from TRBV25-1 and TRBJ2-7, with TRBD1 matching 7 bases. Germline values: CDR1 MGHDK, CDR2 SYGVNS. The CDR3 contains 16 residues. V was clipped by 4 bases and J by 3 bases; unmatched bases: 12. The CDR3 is CASSAPTGWELYEQYF. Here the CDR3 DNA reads TGTGCCAGCAGTGCCCCGACAGGGTGGGAACTCTACGAGCAGTACTTC.

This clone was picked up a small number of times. CDR3 nucleotide sequence: TGTGCCAGCAGCTTATCGGCTGACACAGATACGCAGTATTTT. This encodes CASSLSADTDTQYF. This chain links TRBV5-4 with TRBJ2-3; D remains unclear. This CDR3 has 14 residues. The V and J ends lost 2 bases and 2 bases respectively, with 9 bases between them. The germline CDR1 and CDR2 sequences are SGHNT and YYREEE (reference sequence).

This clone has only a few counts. The DNA for the CDR3 is TGTGCCACCAAATATACCGGGGAGCTGTTTTTT. Protein: CATKYTGELFF. The V gene is TRBV2, the J gene TRBJ2-2; no definite D call. The CDR3 runs 11 residues. V lost 10 bases and J lost 5, with 8 bases in between. Germline CDR1 and CDR2: SNHLY and FYNNEI.

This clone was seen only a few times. For the CDR3, the DNA is TGTGCCTGGGGGGGCGCGGACATTCAGTACTTC. Protein sequence: CAWGGADIQYF. This chain links TRBV30 with TRBJ2-4, with D possibly matching TRBD1 (6 bases). This CDR3 region has 11 residues. The germline V gene encodes CDR1 GTSNPN and CDR2 SVGIG (reference sequence). V gave up 5 bases and J gave up 8 bases, with 10 bases separating them. The full variable domain, with the rest looked up from reference TRBV30 and TRBJ2-4, is SQTIHQWPATLVQPVGSPLSLECTVEGTSNPNLYWYRQAAGRGLQLLFYSVGIGQISSEVPQNLSASRPQDRQFILSSKKLLLSDSGFYLCAWGGADIQYFGAGTRLSVL.

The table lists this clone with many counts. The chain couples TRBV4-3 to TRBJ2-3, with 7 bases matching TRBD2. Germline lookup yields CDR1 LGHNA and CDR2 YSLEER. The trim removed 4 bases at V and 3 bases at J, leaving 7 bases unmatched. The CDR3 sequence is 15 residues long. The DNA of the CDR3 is TGCGCCAGCAGCCGGGACTATGGCCCAACAGATACGCAGTATTTT. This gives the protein CASSRDYGPTDTQYF.

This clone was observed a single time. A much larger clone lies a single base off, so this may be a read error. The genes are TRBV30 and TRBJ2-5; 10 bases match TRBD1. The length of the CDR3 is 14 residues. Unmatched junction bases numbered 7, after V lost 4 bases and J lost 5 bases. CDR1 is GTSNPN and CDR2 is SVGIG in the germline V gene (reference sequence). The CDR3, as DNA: TGTGCCTGGATACTGACAGGGGGCGCGGAGACCCAGTACTTC. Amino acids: CAWILTGGAETQYF.

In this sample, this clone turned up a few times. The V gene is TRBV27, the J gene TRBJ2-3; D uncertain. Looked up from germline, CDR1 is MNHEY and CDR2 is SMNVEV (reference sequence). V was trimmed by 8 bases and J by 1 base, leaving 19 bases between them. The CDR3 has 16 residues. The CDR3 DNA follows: TGTGCCAGCGGTACTCCATACTCCACGGGCACAGATACGCAGTATTTT. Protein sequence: CASGTPYSTGTDTQYF.

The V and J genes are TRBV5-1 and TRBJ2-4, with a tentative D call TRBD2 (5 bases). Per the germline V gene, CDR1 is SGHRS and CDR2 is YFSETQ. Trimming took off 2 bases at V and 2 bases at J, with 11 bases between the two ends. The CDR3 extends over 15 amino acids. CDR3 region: CASSFRADPKNIQYF. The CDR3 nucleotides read TGCGCCAGCAGCTTCCGAGCGGACCCCAAAAACATTCAGTACTTC.

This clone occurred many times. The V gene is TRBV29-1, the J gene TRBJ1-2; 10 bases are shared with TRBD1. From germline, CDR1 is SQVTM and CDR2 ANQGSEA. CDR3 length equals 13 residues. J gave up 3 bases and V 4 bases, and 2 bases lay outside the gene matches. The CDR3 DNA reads TGCAGCGTTGGACAGGGGGCCGACTATGGCTACACCTTC. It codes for CSVGQGADYGYTF.

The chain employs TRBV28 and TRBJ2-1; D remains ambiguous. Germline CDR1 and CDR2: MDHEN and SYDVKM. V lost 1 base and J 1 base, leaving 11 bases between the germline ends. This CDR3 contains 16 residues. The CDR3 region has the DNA TGTGCCAGCAGTTTATTGGGCAGGTCGTCCTACAATGAGCAGTTCTTC. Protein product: CASSLLGRSSYNEQFF.

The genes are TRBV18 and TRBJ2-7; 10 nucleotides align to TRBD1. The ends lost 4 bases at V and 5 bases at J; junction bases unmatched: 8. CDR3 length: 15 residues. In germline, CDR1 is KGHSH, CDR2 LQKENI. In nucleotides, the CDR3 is TGTGCCAGCTCACGACAGGGGGCTATTGACCACGAGCAGTACTTC. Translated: CASSRQGAIDHEQYF.

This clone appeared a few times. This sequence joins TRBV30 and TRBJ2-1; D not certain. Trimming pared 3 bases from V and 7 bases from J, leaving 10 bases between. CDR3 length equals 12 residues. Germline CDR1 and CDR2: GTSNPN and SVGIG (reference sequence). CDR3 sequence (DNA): TGTGCCTGGAGGCGCCTGGGTAATGAGCAGTTCTTC. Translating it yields CAWRRLGNEQFF.

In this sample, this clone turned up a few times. This CDR3 is CASSFARSSSTDTQYF. In nucleotides, the CDR3 is TGTGCCAGCAGCTTTGCAAGGTCCAGTAGCACAGATACGCAGTATTTT. The rearrangement joins TRBV7-9 to TRBJ2-3; unclear D gene. With 3 bases removed from V and 0 bases from J, the gap between germline ends came to 13 bases. Looked up from germline, CDR1 is SEHNR and CDR2 is FQNEAQ (reference sequence). The CDR3 runs 16 residues.

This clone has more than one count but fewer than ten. The CDR3 DNA reads as TGTGCCAGCAGCCCAGGGACTAGCGGCTCATCTGAGCAGTTCTTC. It translates to CASSPGTSGSSEQFF. V usage is TRBV11-2 and J usage is TRBJ2-1; 11 bases match TRBD2. Unmatched junction bases numbered 9, after V lost 5 bases and J lost 9 bases. CDR1 is SGHAT, CDR2 FQNNGV, per germline. The CDR3 consists of 15 residues.